Given below is one T cell receptor (beta chain) in context. The antigen is not known. The source of the sample is a study of T cell responses to AZD1222 COVID-19 vaccine. The study, taken as a whole, reports: Repertoires were collected only later (after the peak T cell response had occurred).

Using immunoSEQ multiplex PCR, the repertoire was profiled, and TCRdb retains in-frame clones only, with some absent. The table has 95,000 to 150,000 clones, 75% to 90% seen once. Germline lookup yields CDR1 MNHEY and CDR2 SVGEGT. After removal of 2 bases from V and 6 bases from J, the junction contained 13 bases not matched to a gene. The CDR3 sequence is 17 residues long. The chain couples TRBV6-2 or TRBV6-3 to TRBJ1-2; 9 bases line up with TRBD1. The sequenced sample was peripheral blood, obtained 28 days after the second AZD1222 dose. This TCR was recovered from an adult who received the AZD1222 COVID-19 vaccine. The CDR3 protein is CASSYRGTGRRLDGYTF. CDR3 in DNA: TGTGCCAGCAGTTACAGGGGGACAGGGAGAAGACTTGATGGCTACACCTTC.